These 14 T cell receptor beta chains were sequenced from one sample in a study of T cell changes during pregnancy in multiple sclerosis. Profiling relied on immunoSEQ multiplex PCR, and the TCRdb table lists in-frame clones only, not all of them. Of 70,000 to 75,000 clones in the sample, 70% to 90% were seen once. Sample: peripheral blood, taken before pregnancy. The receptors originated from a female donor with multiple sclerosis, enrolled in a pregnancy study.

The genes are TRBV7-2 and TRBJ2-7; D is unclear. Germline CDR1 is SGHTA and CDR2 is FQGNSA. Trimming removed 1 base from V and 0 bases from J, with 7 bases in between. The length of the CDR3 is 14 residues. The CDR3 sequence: CASSLDSISYEQYF. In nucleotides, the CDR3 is TGTGCCAGCAGCTTAGACTCAATCTCCTACGAGCAGTACTTC.

CDR3 in DNA: TGTGCCAGCAGCTTAGGCCTAGCGGATGGGGAGACCCAGTACTTC. Its translation is CASSLGLADGETQYF. The chain joins TRBV7-2 to TRBJ2-5; 7 bases map to TRBD2. The junction had 7 bases not matched to a gene; V was cut back by 1 base and J by 5 bases. The CDR3 runs to 15 residues. CDR1 SGHTA and CDR2 FQGNSA come from the germline V gene.

The CDR3 reads CASREQDISGNTIYF. The CDR3 coding sequence is TGTGCCAGTAGGGAACAGGACATTTCTGGAAACACCATATATTTT. The rearrangement joins TRBV19 to TRBJ1-3; D is perhaps TRBD1 (5 bases). Deletions cut 6 bases from V and 1 base from J, with 13 bases between. Looked up from germline, CDR1 is LNHDA and CDR2 is SQIVND (reference sequence). The length of the CDR3 is 15 residues.

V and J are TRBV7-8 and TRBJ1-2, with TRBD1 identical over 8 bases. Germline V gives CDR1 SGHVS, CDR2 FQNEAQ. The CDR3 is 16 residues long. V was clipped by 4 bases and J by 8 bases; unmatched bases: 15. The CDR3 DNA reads TGTGCCAGCAGCTCCCCAAAGGGGCAGGGGGCTGGAGGCTACACCTTC. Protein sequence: CASSSPKGQGAGGYTF.

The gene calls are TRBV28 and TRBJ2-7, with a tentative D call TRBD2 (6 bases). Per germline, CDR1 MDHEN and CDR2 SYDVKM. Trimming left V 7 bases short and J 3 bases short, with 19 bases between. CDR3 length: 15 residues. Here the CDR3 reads CASTEGITEGYEQYF. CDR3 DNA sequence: TGTGCCAGCACCGAGGGTATTACGGAGGGCTACGAGCAGTACTTC.

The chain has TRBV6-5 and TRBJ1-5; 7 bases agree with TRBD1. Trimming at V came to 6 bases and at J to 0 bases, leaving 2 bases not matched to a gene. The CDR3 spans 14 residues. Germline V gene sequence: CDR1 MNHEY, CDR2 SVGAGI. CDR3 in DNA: TGTGCCAGCAGCCGACAGGGTAGCAATCAGCCCCAGCATTTT. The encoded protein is CASSRQGSNQPQHF.

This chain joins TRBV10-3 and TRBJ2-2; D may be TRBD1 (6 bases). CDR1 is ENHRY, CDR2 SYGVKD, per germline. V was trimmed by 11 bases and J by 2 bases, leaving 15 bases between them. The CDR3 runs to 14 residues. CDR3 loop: CAAQPGQNTGELFF. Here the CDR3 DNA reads TGTGCCGCCCAACCGGGACAAAACACCGGGGAGCTGTTTTTT.

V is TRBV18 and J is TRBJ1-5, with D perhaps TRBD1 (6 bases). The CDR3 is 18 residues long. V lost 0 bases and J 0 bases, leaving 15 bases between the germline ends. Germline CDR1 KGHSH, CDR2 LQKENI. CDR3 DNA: TGTGCCAGCTCACCACCGGCAGGACAGTTTAATAGCAATCAGCCCCAGCATTTT. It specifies CASSPPAGQFNSNQPQHF.

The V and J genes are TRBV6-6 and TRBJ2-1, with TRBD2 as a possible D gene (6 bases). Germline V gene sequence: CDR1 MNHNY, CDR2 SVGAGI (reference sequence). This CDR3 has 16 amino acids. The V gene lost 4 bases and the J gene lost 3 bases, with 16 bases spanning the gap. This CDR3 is CASSLLGGTDYNEQFF. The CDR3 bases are TGTGCCAGCAGTTTGCTTGGGGGGACCGACTACAATGAGCAGTTCTTC.

CDR3 sequence: CASSVDGVPYEQYF. The CDR3 DNA follows: TGTGCCAGCAGCGTAGACGGGGTCCCCTACGAGCAGTACTTC. The chain joins TRBV9 to TRBJ2-7; TRBD2 is a possible D gene (5 bases). Deletions cut 0 bases from V and 2 bases from J, with 9 bases between. CDR3 length: 14 residues. Looked up from germline, CDR1 is SGDLS and CDR2 is YYNGEE. Drawing the rest from reference TRBV9 and TRBJ2-7, the complete variable domain is DSGVTQTPKHLITATGQRVTLRCSPRSGDLSVYWYQQSLDQGLQFLIQYYNGEERAKGNILERFSAQQFPDLHSELNLSSLELGDSALYFCASSVDGVPYEQYFGPGTRLTVT.

The CDR3 sequence is CASSFAGGSYEQYF. The DNA for the CDR3 is TGTGCCAGCAGCTTCGCGGGGGGGAGTTACGAGCAGTACTTC. This chain uses TRBV7-2 with TRBJ2-7, with 9 bases aligning to TRBD2. This CDR3 contains 14 residues. CDR1 SGHTA and CDR2 FQGNSA come from the germline V gene. The ends lost 3 bases at V and 4 bases at J; junction bases unmatched: 4. Full variable domain (remainder filled in from reference TRBV7-2 and TRBJ2-7): GAGVSQSPSNKVTEKGKDVELRCDPISGHTALYWYRQSLGQGLEFLIYFQGNSAPDKSGLPSDRFSAERTGGSVSTLTIQRTQQEDSAVYLCASSFAGGSYEQYFGPGTRLTVT.

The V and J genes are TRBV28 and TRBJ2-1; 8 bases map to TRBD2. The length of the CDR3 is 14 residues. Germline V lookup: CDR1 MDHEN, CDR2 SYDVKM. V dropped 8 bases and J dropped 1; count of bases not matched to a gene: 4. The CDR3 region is CASRTGGSYNEQFF. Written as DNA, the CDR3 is TGTGCCAGCCGCACGGGGGGGTCCTACAATGAGCAGTTCTTC.

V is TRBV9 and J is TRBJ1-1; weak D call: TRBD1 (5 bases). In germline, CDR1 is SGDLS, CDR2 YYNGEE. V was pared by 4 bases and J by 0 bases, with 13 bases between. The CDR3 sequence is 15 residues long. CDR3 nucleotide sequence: TGTGCCAGCAGCTCACTGACAGACATGAACACTGAAGCTTTCTTT. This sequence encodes CASSSLTDMNTEAFF.

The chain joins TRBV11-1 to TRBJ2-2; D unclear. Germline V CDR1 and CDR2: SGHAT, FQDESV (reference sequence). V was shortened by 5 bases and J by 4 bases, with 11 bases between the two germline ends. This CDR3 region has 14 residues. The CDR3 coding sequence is TGTGCCAGCAGCCCTCGAGGAGTCACCGGGGAGCTGTTTTTT. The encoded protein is CASSPRGVTGELFF.